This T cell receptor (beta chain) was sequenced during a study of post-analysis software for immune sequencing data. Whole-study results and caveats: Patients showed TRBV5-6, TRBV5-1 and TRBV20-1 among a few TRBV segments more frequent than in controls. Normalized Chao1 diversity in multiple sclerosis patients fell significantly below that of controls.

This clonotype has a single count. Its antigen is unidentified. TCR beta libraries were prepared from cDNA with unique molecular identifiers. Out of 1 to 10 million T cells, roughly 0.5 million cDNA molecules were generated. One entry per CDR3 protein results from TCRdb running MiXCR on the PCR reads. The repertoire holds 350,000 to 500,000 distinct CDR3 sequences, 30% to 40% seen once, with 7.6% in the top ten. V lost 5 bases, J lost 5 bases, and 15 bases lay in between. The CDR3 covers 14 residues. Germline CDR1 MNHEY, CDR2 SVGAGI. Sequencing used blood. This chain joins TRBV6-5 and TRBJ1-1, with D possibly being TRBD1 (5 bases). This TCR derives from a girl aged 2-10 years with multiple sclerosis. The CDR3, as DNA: TGTGCCAGCAGTGCGCATAACGGGGGGACTGAAGCTTTCTTT. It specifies CASSAHNGGTEAFF.